This entry lists 9 T cell receptor beta chains sequenced from one sample in a study of T cells in Graves' hyperthyroidism and ophthalmopathy. RNA transcripts served as the template for amplifying TCR beta CDR3 regions. An initial round of RT-PCR targeting the TCR CDR3 relied on the HTBI primer set. MiXCR, run by TCRdb on the multiplex PCR reads, gives a single entry per CDR3 protein. The sample gives around 660,000 distinct CDR3 sequences, about 45% of which show up once; approximately 7.2% is in the top ten. The sequencing sample was made of peripheral blood or thyroid tissue (not recorded which). These TCRs come from an adult man with Graves' disease, either hyperthyroidism or ophthalmopathy (not recorded which).

As to this clonotype: This may be a read error: a much more frequent sequence differs by one nucleotide. The gene calls are TRBV6-9 and TRBJ1-2; perhaps TRBD1 as D (6 bases). Germline V lookup: CDR1 MNHGY, CDR2 SVAAGI. This CDR3 is 15 amino acids long. Between the trimmed V and J ends, which lost 6 bases and 4 bases, there was a span of 18 bases. The CDR3 reads CASSIQGLASYGYTF. The CDR3 bases are TGTGCCAGCAGCATACAGGGACTAGCTAGCTATGGCTACACCTTC.

This clonotype was observed a few times. The chain couples TRBV19 to TRBJ2-5; a possible D gene is TRBD2 (5 bases). Deletions cut 7 bases from V and 2 bases from J, with 11 bases between. This CDR3 is built from 13 residues. Germline V gene sequence: CDR1 LNHDA, CDR2 SQIVND (reference sequence). CDR3 in amino acids: CASTREGQETQYF. CDR3 coding DNA: TGTGCCAGTACCCGGGAAGGGCAAGAGACCCAGTACTTC.

The chain carries TRBV18 and TRBJ1-1; no clear D. CDR1 and CDR2 (germline): KGHSH, LQKENI. V was pared by 8 bases and J by 5 bases, with 21 bases between. This CDR3 is built from 15 residues. The CDR3 nucleotides are TGTGCCAGCAGTCCCCACCGCGTGGTGGAAACTGAAGCTTTCTTT. Translated: CASSPHRVVETEAFF.

This clonotype was counted once. This chain connects TRBV29-1 to TRBJ1-3; no reliable D call. CDR3 size: 12 residues. CDR1 SQVTM and CDR2 ANQGSEA come from the germline V gene. Trimming stripped 8 bases from V and 4 bases from J, with 12 bases between. CDR3 region: CSLAGRGNTIYF. Written as DNA, the CDR3 is TGCAGCTTAGCGGGCAGGGGAAACACCATATATTTT.

This chain joins TRBV20-1 and TRBJ1-4; D possibly corresponds to TRBD1 (5 bases). Germline CDR1 reads DFQATT; CDR2 reads SNEGSKA (reference sequence). Trimming removed 5 bases at V and 6 bases at J, with 16 bases between. The length of the CDR3 is 14 residues. The CDR3 DNA is TGCAGTGCTGCCGGGACCCGGAGCGATGAAAAACTGTTTTTT. It translates to CSAAGTRSDEKLFF.

This clonotype was observed a handful of times. V usage is TRBV10-1 and J usage is TRBJ2-2; D might be TRBD1 (5 bases). Looked up from germline, CDR1 is WNHNN and CDR2 is SYGVQD (reference sequence). Trimming took 3 bases from V and 6 from J, leaving 8 bases between them. This CDR3 is 13 amino acids long. CDR3 in amino acids: CASSEQAPGELFF. CDR3 nucleotide sequence: TGCGCCAGCAGTGAACAGGCACCCGGGGAGCTGTTTTTT.

The rearrangement joins TRBV12-3 or TRBV12-4 to TRBJ1-4, with 12 nucleotides matching TRBD1. CDR3 length: 18 residues. V lost 4 bases and J lost 2; bases outside the gene matches: 8. CDR3 protein: CASSWDRGRTETNEKLFF. The CDR3 nucleotides are TGTGCCAGCAGTTGGGACAGGGGGCGAACGGAGACTAATGAAAAACTGTTTTTT.

This clonotype has more than one count but fewer than ten. The rearrangement links TRBV7-9 to TRBJ1-1; the match to TRBD1 covers 7 bases. The CDR3 runs to 13 residues. V was clipped by 7 bases and J by 8 bases; unmatched bases: 10. CDR1 is SEHNR and CDR2 is FQNEAQ in the germline V gene (reference sequence). The CDR3 bases are TGTGCCAGCAACCCTTCCGGGACAGTCGAAGCTTTCTTT. Amino acid sequence: CASNPSGTVEAFF. Complete variable domain (other parts from reference TRBV7-9 and TRBJ1-1): DTGVSQNPRHKITKRGQNVTFRCDPISEHNRLYWYRQTLGQGPEFLTYFQNEAQLEKSRLLSDRFSAERPKGSFSTLEIQRTEQGDSAMYLCASNPSGTVEAFFGQGTRLTVV.

This clonotype appeared a few times. This sequence joins TRBV6-5 and TRBJ2-7; TRBD1 matches 7 bases. The germline gives CDR1 MNHEY, CDR2 SVGAGI. V lost 5 bases to trimming and J lost 5 bases; unmatched junction nucleotides: 3. The CDR3 runs to 12 residues. The CDR3 coding sequence is TGTGCCAGCAGTACAGGGGACAACGAGCAGTACTTC. Its translation: CASSTGDNEQYF.